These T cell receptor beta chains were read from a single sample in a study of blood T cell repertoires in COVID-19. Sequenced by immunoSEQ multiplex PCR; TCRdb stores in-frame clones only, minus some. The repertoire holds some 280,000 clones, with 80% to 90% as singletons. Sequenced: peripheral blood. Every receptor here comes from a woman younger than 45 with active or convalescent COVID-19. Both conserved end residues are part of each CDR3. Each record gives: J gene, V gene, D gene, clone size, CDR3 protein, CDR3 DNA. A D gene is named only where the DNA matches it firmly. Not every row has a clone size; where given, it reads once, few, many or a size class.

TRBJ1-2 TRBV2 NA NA CASSQTGRDGYTF TGTGCCAGCAGTCAAACAGGGAGGGATGGCTACACCTTC
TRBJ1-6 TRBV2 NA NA CASTFDRTNSPLHF TGTGCCAGCACTTTCGACAGGACTAATTCACCCCTCCACTTT
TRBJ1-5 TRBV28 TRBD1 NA CASSSPGQGVWVSYSNQPQHF TGTGCCAGCAGTTCCCCGGGACAGGGTGTATGGGTTAGCTATAGCAATCAGCCCCAGCATTTT
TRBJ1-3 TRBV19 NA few CASTITGIGNTIYF TGTGCCAGTACCATAACAGGGATTGGAAACACCATATATTTT
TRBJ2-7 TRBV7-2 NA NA CASSKQGYEQYF TGTGCCAGCAGCAAACAGGGATACGAGCAGTACTTC
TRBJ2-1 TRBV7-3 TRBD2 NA CATALADYNEQFF TGTGCCACGGCACTAGCGGATTACAATGAGCAGTTCTTC
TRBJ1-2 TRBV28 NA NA CASSPGLTRGYTF TGTGCCAGCAGTCCGGGTTTGACTCGTGGCTACACCTTC
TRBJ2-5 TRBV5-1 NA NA CASSLAGSPQETQYF TGCGCCAGCAGCTTGGCCGGGAGTCCCCAAGAGACCCAGTACTTC
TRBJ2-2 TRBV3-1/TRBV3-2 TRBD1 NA CASSQVVGGLSGSGELFF TGTGCCAGCAGCCAGGTGGTAGGGGGCCTATCCGGCTCCGGGGAGCTGTTTTTT
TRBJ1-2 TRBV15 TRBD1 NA CATSRRTTGTNGYTF TGTGCCACCAGCAGACGTACGACAGGGACAAATGGCTACACCTTC
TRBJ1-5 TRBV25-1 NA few CASSEFGAGPQHF TGTGCCAGCAGTGAATTTGGTGCGGGGCCCCAGCATTTT
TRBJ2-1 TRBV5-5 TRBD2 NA CASSLLAGGPGNNEQFF TGTGCCAGCAGCTTACTAGCGGGGGGGCCGGGGAACAATGAGCAGTTCTTC
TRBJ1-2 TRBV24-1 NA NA CATSEGNMGYGYTF TGTGCCACCAGTGAGGGCAACATGGGCTATGGCTACACCTTC
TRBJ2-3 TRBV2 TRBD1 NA CASRDRGADTQYF TGTGCCAGCCGGGACAGGGGAGCAGATACGCAGTATTTT
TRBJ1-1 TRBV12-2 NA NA CASRYNVSWQAFF TGTGCAAGTCGGTACAATGTATCGTGGCAAGCTTTCTTT
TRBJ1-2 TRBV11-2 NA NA CASSRGVLGQTFYTF TGTGCCAGCAGCCGGGGGGTTTTGGGACAAACCTTCTACACCTTC
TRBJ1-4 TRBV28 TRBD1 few CASSLLQGVREKLFF TGTGCCAGCAGTTTGTTACAGGGGGTAAGGGAAAAACTGTTTTTT
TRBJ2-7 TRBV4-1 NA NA CASSQEAGGTYEQYF TGCGCCAGCAGCCAAGAGGCAGGGGGGACCTACGAGCAGTACTTC
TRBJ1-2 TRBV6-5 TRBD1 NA CASSYSSGQSYGYTF TGTGCCAGCAGTTACTCCTCGGGACAGTCTTATGGCTACACCTTC
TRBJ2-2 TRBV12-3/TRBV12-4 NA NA CASSSHGTGELFF TGTGCCAGCAGTTCCCACGGTACCGGGGAGCTGTTTTTT
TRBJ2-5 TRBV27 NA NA CASSSNAIRETQYF TGTGCCAGCAGTTCTAATGCGATCCGAGAAACCCAGTACTTC
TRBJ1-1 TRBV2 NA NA CASTGGGRSTEAFF TGTGCCAGCACCGGTGGGGGCAGGAGCACTGAAGCTTTCTTT
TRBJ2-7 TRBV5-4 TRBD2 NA CASSSEYWGLASDEQYF TGTGCCAGCAGCTCTGAGTACTGGGGACTAGCGTCGGACGAGCAGTACTTC
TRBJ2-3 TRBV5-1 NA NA CASSFGALTDTQYF TGCGCCAGCAGCTTTGGAGCCCTCACAGATACGCAGTATTTT
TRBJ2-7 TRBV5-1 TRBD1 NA CASSLGTGRSYEQYF TGCGCCAGCAGCTTGGGGACAGGGCGCTCCTACGAGCAGTACTTC
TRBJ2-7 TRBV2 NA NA CASSRIEQYF TGTGCCAGCAGCAGAATCGAGCAGTACTTC
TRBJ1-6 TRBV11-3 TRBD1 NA CASSLDRDSPLHF TGTGCCAGCAGCTTGGACAGGGATTCACCCCTCCACTTT
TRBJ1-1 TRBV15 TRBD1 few CATSGDRGGRAFF TGTGCCACCAGCGGCGACAGGGGGGGGAGGGCTTTCTTT
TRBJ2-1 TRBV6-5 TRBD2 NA CASSRSGGAIEQFF TGTGCCAGCAGTAGAAGCGGGGGGGCAATTGAGCAGTTCTTC
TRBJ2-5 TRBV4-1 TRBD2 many CASSQGSGGRETQYF TGCGCCAGCAGCCAAGGGAGCGGGGGCCGGGAGACCCAGTACTTC
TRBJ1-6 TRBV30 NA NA CAWSVPAGLGNSPLHF TGTGCCTGGAGTGTACCGGCGGGGTTGGGAAATTCACCCCTCCACTTT
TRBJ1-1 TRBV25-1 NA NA CASSEYGGTEAFF TGTGCCAGCAGTGAATACGGGGGCACTGAAGCTTTCTTT
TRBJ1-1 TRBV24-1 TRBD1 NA CATSDSRTGNTEAFF TGTGCCACCAGTGACTCCCGGACAGGGAACACTGAAGCTTTCTTT
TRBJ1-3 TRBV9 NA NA CASSVLGGNTIYF TGTGCCAGCAGCGTACTGGGCGGGAACACCATATATTTT
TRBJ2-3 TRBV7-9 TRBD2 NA CASSLNTQLAGGPDTQYF TGTGCCAGCAGCTTAAATACCCAACTAGCGGGGGGGCCAGATACGCAGTATTTT
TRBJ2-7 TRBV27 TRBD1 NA CASSPGQGVPSYEQYF TGTGCCAGCAGTCCGGGACAGGGGGTTCCCTCCTACGAGCAGTACTTC
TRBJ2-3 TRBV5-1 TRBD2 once CASSLTASGGTDTQYF TGCGCCAGCAGCTTAACGGCTAGCGGGGGCACAGATACGCAGTATTTT
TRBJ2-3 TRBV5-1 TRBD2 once CASRNGRGGSTDTQYF TGCGCCAGCCGGAACGGGCGGGGGGGCAGCACAGATACGCAGTATTTT
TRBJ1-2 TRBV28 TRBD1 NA CASSFFNPAGTGVYGYTF TGTGCCAGCAGTTTTTTCAATCCCGCCGGGACAGGGGTCTATGGCTACACCTTC
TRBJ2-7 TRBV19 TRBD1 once CASRHTGTGHGEQYF TGTGCCAGTAGACACACCGGGACAGGTCACGGCGAGCAGTACTTC
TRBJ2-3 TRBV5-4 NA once CASSRNLGRTDTQYF TGTGCCAGCAGCAGGAACTTGGGCCGCACAGATACGCAGTATTTT
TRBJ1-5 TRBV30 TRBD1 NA CAWSAGTGGWGNQPQHF TGTGCCTGGAGTGCCGGGACAGGGGGATGGGGCAATCAGCCCCAGCATTTT
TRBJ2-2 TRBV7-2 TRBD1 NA CASSLVTGGGELFF TGTGCCAGCAGCTTAGTAACAGGGGGCGGGGAGCTGTTTTTT
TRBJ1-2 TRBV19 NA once CASSIVDSWGYGYTF TGTGCCAGTAGTATAGTGGACAGCTGGGGCTATGGCTACACCTTC
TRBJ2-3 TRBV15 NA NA CATSRLPGSTDTQYF TGTGCCACCAGCAGATTGCCAGGAAGCACAGATACGCAGTATTTT
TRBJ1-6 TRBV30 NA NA CAWSFAPGHYNSPLHF TGTGCCTGGAGTTTTGCCCCGGGACATTATAATTCACCCCTCCACTTT
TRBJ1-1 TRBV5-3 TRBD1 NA CARSLTDRGRETEAFF TGTGCCAGAAGCTTGACCGACAGGGGGCGGGAAACTGAAGCTTTCTTT
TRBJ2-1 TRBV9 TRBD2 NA CASSVALAGGRDEQFF TGTGCCAGCAGCGTAGCCCTAGCGGGGGGGAGAGATGAGCAGTTCTTC